This TCR beta chain was identified during a study of blood T cell repertoires in COVID-19. Per the study methods: Counts of nucleated cells, estimated from reference gene primer amplification, were obtained. Using immunoSEQ multiplex PCR, the repertoire was profiled, and TCRdb retains in-frame clones only, with some absent. Clone size and the V and J calls come from that table; the DNA yielded D and trimming. The sample has around 94,000 clones; around nine tenths are singletons. The V and J ends lost 7 bases and 2 bases, in that order; junction bases with no gene match: 7. The CDR3 runs 16 residues. Germline loops: CDR1 MDHEN, CDR2 SYDVKM.

Sequenced: peripheral blood. The chain links TRBV28 to TRBJ2-5, with 13 bases fitting TRBD2. The clonotype comes from a man aged 45-65 years with active or convalescent COVID-19. CDR3 DNA sequence: TGTGCCAGCAACTCCGGACTAGCGGGGGAACAAGAGACCCAGTACTTC. It yields the protein CASNSGLAGEQETQYF. Looking up the rest from reference TRBV28 and TRBJ2-5 gives the full variable domain: DVKVTQSSRYLVKRTGEKVFLECVQDMDHENMFWYRQDPGLGLRLIYFSYDVKMKEKGDIPEGYSVSREKKERFSLILESASTNQTSMYLCASNSGLAGEQETQYFGPGTRLLVL.